This TCR beta chain was recorded in a study of cytomegalovirus exposure and HLA in healthy donors. General study findings and limits: Immune exposure data for these donors was limited to CMV serostatus. High sensitivity and specificity were reportedly achieved when the classifier diagnosed cytomegalovirus status. Association of approximately 18,000 TCR beta sequences with HLA alleles was found at 0.05 false discovery rate in a later analysis. Listed as cytomegalovirus-associated were more than 150 TCR beta chains.

Germline V CDR1 and CDR2: LGHNA, YNFKEQ. The CDR3 is 17 amino acids. Trimming at V came to 2 bases and at J to 3 bases, leaving 7 bases not matched to a gene. In the PCR, 60 Vbeta and 13 Jbeta primers were used. TCRdb's table, derived via immunoSEQ multiplex PCR, lists solely in-frame clones and lacks some. The sample records some 150,000 clones, 55% to 70% being singletons. On this clone: The antigen is not known.

The chain is built from TRBV4-2 and TRBJ1-2, with 12 positions matching TRBD1. This receptor was identified in a woman aged 60-70 years in good health and CMV-seropositive. The specimen sequenced was PBMCs. The CDR3 loop reads CASSQTPGTGGDYGYTF. Here the CDR3 DNA reads TGTGCCAGCAGCCAAACCCCCGGGACAGGGGGCGACTATGGCTACACCTTC.